These 28 T cell receptor beta chains were all obtained from the same sample, sequenced in a study of T cells after posttransplantation cyclophosphamide. Here immunoSEQ multiplex PCR was the method, and the copy in TCRdb shows in-frame clones only, minus some. There are roughly 45,000 clones in the sample, none observed a single time. Sequenced input: PBMCs. The receptors shown here come from a man aged 35 to 55 in good health, CMV-negative, and a related stem cell transplant donor.

This clone has ten or more counts. The chain couples TRBV30 to TRBJ1-1; D call uncertain. The CDR3 is 13 amino acids. Germline CDR1 GTSNPN, CDR2 SVGIG (reference sequence). V was clipped by 3 bases and J by 6 bases, with 14 bases between them. This CDR3 is CAWSAGSGAEAFF. The CDR3 DNA sequence: TGTGCCTGGAGCGCCGGGAGCGGGGCTGAAGCTTTCTTT.

This clone was counted at least ten times. The chain couples TRBV7-9 to TRBJ2-3; maybe TRBD2 (5 bases). Germline V gene data show CDR1 as SEHNR and CDR2 as FQNEAQ (reference sequence). V lost 3 bases and J lost 1, with 20 bases in between. The CDR3 has 18 residues. The CDR3 is CASSFSAAAFGGTDTQYF. The CDR3 nucleotides read TGTGCCAGCAGCTTTAGCGCAGCCGCCTTTGGGGGCACAGATACGCAGTATTTT.

This clone was counted many times. The gene calls are TRBV7-2 and TRBJ2-1; 10 nucleotides agree with TRBD2. This CDR3 has 16 amino acids. With 2 bases clipped from V and 4 bases from J, the junction kept 5 bases outside the gene matches. From germline, CDR1 is SGHTA and CDR2 FQGNSA. CDR3 nucleotides: TGTGCCAGCAGCTTATCGTTTAGCGGGGGGTACAATGAGCAGTTCTTC. Its protein product is CASSLSFSGGYNEQFF.

This clone was seen ten or more times. This chain links TRBV7-2 with TRBJ2-3; possible D gene TRBD1, 5 bases. The CDR3 consists of 17 residues. V lost 1 base to trimming and J lost 2 bases, with 16 bases between them. CDR1 is SGHTA and CDR2 is FQGNSA in the germline V gene. The CDR3 sequence: CASSLGVGRLYTDTQYF. The CDR3 DNA reads TGTGCCAGCAGCTTAGGAGTGGGGCGACTCTACACAGATACGCAGTATTTT.

This clone was picked up many times. V and J are TRBV2 and TRBJ1-4, with TRBD1 as a possible D gene (6 bases). The V end lost 9 bases, the J end lost 7 bases, and 15 bases lay between the germline ends. This CDR3 has 13 amino acids. Germline CDR1 and CDR2: SNHLY and FYNNEI. The CDR3 DNA reads TGTGCCAGTTACAGGGCCATGGGTGAAAAACTGTTTTTT. It yields the protein CASYRAMGEKLFF.

This clone was detected many times. The chain couples TRBV19 to TRBJ2-3; weak D call: TRBD2 (7 bases). Germline loops: CDR1 LNHDA, CDR2 SQIVND (reference sequence). The CDR3 is 16 amino acids. V lost 4 bases and J 1 base, leaving 15 bases between the germline ends. Here the CDR3 DNA reads TGTGCCAGTAGTAGGGGAGGGGGACTACGCACAGATACGCAGTATTTT. This codes for CASSRGGGLRTDTQYF.

This clone was counted ten times or more. The J gene is TRBJ2-7, the V gene TRBV19; tentatively, D is TRBD1 (5 bases). Trimming pared 5 bases from V and 6 bases from J, leaving 11 bases between. There are 12 residues in the CDR3. CDR1 and CDR2 (germline): LNHDA, SQIVND (reference sequence). CDR3 in DNA: TGTGCCAGTAGTTTTTTAAGGGGCGAGCAGTACTTC. Its translation is CASSFLRGEQYF.

This clone has a count of ten or more. The V gene is TRBV6-1, the J gene TRBJ1-5; TRBD1 is a possible D gene (5 bases). Trimming removed 8 bases at V and 3 bases at J, with 17 bases between. The CDR3 consists of 15 residues. Germline CDR1 is MNHNS and CDR2 is SASEGT. The CDR3 loop reads CASALGTGLNQPQHF. The CDR3 DNA reads as TGTGCCAGCGCCCTCGGGACTGGACTCAATCAGCCCCAGCATTTT.

The sample holds many counts of this clone. The chain recombines TRBV9 with TRBJ2-1, with TRBD2 as a possible D gene (6 bases). Between the trimmed V and J ends, which lost 0 bases and 5 bases, there was a span of 18 bases. This CDR3 spans 17 amino acids. The germline gives CDR1 SGDLS, CDR2 YYNGEE. CDR3 in amino acids: CASSVAIEAGPHNEQFF. CDR3 sequence (DNA): TGTGCCAGCAGCGTAGCTATCGAGGCGGGACCTCACAATGAGCAGTTCTTC. Supplemented by reference TRBV9 and TRBJ2-1, the full variable domain reads DSGVTQTPKHLITATGQRVTLRCSPRSGDLSVYWYQQSLDQGLQFLIQYYNGEERAKGNILERFSAQQFPDLHSELNLSSLELGDSALYFCASSVAIEAGPHNEQFFGPGTRLTVL.

This clone was detected many times. The rearrangement joins TRBV5-1 to TRBJ2-1; D possibly corresponds to TRBD1 (5 bases). Germline CDR1 is SGHRS and CDR2 is YFSETQ. The CDR3 consists of 15 residues. Trimming pared 0 bases from V and 5 bases from J, leaving 12 bases between. The CDR3 is CASSLAGLANNEQFF. The DNA for the CDR3 is TGCGCCAGCAGCTTGGCAGGGCTCGCTAACAATGAGCAGTTCTTC.

This clone came up many times. The V gene is TRBV19, the J gene TRBJ2-3, with TRBD1 matching over 7 bases. CDR1 and CDR2 (germline): LNHDA, SQIVND (reference sequence). This CDR3 comprises 12 residues. The junction had 6 bases not matched to a gene; V was cut back by 10 bases and J by 5 bases. The CDR3 nucleotides are TGTGCCACTTCGACAGGGCTAGATACGCAGTATTTT. Translation gives CATSTGLDTQYF.

This clone was observed a handful of times. V usage is TRBV29-1 and J usage is TRBJ2-5, with D perhaps assigned TRBD1 or TRBD2 (6 bases each). The better agreement between TRBJ2-7 and the DNA end casts doubt on the J call. CDR1 and CDR2 from the germline V gene are SQVTM and ANQGSEA. The CDR3 loop spans 13 amino acids. CDR3 sequence: CSVVGGRDYEQYF. The CDR3 coding sequence is TGCAGCGTTGTCGGGGGCAGGGACTACGAGCAGTACTTC.

This clone has a count of ten or more. This chain joins TRBV5-1 and TRBJ1-1, with 7 bases aligning to TRBD1. The CDR3 contains 13 residues. With V trimmed by 0 bases and J by 7 bases, 3 bases remained unmatched. Germline CDR1 and CDR2: SGHRS and YFSETQ. CDR3 region: CASSLGDSSEAFF. CDR3 in DNA: TGCGCCAGCAGCTTGGGGGACAGTAGTGAAGCTTTCTTT.

This clone has at least ten counts. The V and J genes are TRBV6-1 and TRBJ2-7; D unresolved. Trimming removed 3 bases at V and 6 bases at J, with 6 bases between. The CDR3 contains 11 residues. Germline CDR1 reads MNHNS; CDR2 reads SASEGT. The CDR3: CASSDHFEQYF. CDR3 in DNA: TGTGCCAGCAGTGACCACTTCGAGCAGTACTTC.

Of note for this clone: Additional DNA sequences in this sample encode the identical CDR3. In DNA form, the CDR3 reads TGTGCCAGCACCCTAGAGGAAGGGGGGGGGACAGGCCTCAGAGACGAGCAGTACTTC. Protein sequence: CASTLEEGGGTGLRDEQYF. The chain couples TRBV28 to TRBJ2-7; TRBD1 is a possible D gene (8 bases). The CDR3 length is 19 residues. Germline assignment: CDR1 MDHEN and CDR2 SYDVKM. V was pared by 7 bases and J by 5 bases, with 33 bases between. The full variable domain, its missing parts supplied by reference TRBV28 and TRBJ2-7, is DVKVTQSSRYLVKRTGEKVFLECVQDMDHENMFWYRQDPGLGLRLIYFSYDVKMKEKGDIPEGYSVSREKKERFSLILESASTNQTSMYLCASTLEEGGGTGLRDEQYFGPGTRLTVT.

This clone has at least ten counts. This chain joins TRBV29-1 and TRBJ2-7; 9 nucleotides match TRBD2. The CDR3 runs to 13 residues. Germline assignment: CDR1 SQVTM and CDR2 ANQGSEA. After removal of 5 bases from V and 6 bases from J, the junction contained 8 bases not matched to a gene. The CDR3 protein is CSVQVSGRGEQYF. In DNA form, the CDR3 reads TGCAGCGTTCAGGTTAGCGGGAGAGGCGAGCAGTACTTC.

This clone was counted at least ten times. The genes are TRBV6-1 and TRBJ1-4; D is unclear. Germline-derived CDR1 and CDR2 are MNHNS and SASEGT. The CDR3 length is 15 residues. The ends were cut back, 5 bases at V and 8 bases at J, with 18 bases in the middle. The CDR3 sequence is CASSRPGFEGEKLFF. The CDR3 bases are TGTGCCAGCAGTAGACCGGGATTTGAGGGCGAAAAACTGTTTTTT.

This clone appeared many times. The genes are TRBV5-1 and TRBJ2-7, with 10 bases lining up with TRBD1. Trimming at V came to 3 bases and at J to 6 bases, leaving 9 bases not matched to a gene. The CDR3 is 15 residues long. Germline V gene lookup returns CDR1 SGHRS and CDR2 YFSETQ. The CDR3 DNA reads as TGCGCCAGCAGCTCCCCCGGGACAGGGGATAGCGAGCAGTACTTC. This gives the protein CASSSPGTGDSEQYF.

This clone was recorded at least ten times. The chain carries TRBV25-1 and TRBJ2-2; possibly TRBD1 for D (6 bases). V lost 3 bases and J 6 bases, leaving 11 bases between the germline ends. The CDR3 runs to 14 residues. CDR1 is MGHDK, CDR2 SYGVNS, per germline. The DNA of the CDR3 is TGTGCCAGCAGTGACGGCAGGGGAGCCGGGGAGCTGTTTTTT. This translates into CASSDGRGAGELFF.

This clone was observed many times. This chain uses TRBV28 with TRBJ2-3; 8 bases match TRBD2. CDR1 and CDR2 (germline): MDHEN, SYDVKM. The CDR3 consists of 16 residues. V gave up 8 bases and J gave up 2 bases; unmatched junction bases: 12. The CDR3 DNA reads TGTGCCAGCCTACCCCGGGAGGGCCGACACACAGATACGCAGTATTTT. This codes for CASLPREGRHTDTQYF.

This clone was recorded at least ten times. The chain is built from TRBV10-1 and TRBJ1-1; 7 nucleotides agree with TRBD1. V was clipped by 10 bases and J by 7 bases; unmatched bases: 9. CDR1 and CDR2 (germline): WNHNN, SYGVQD (reference sequence). This CDR3 has 12 amino acids. In DNA, the CDR3 is TGCGCCAAGAACCGGGACAGCAATGAAGCTTTCTTT. It encodes CAKNRDSNEAFF.

This clone was counted ten times or more. The chain recombines TRBV5-1 with TRBJ2-2; D gene unclear. Trimming shortened V by 0 bases and J by 3 bases, and 6 bases separated the two germline ends. The CDR3 length is 14 residues. Looked up from germline, CDR1 is SGHRS and CDR2 is YFSETQ. CDR3 protein: CASSLAEDTGELFF. Here the CDR3 DNA reads TGCGCCAGCAGCTTGGCCGAGGACACCGGGGAGCTGTTTTTT. The full variable domain, its missing parts supplied by reference TRBV5-1 and TRBJ2-2, is KAGVTQTPRYLIKTRGQQVTLSCSPISGHRSVSWYQQTPGQGLQFLFEYFSETQRNKGNFPGRFSGRQFSNSRSEMNVSTLELGDSALYLCASSLAEDTGELFFGEGSRLTVL.

This clone has a handful of counts. This CDR3 is also generated by other DNA sequences in the sample. The V gene is TRBV27, the J gene TRBJ2-2; no clear D gene. The CDR3 spans 13 residues. V was clipped by 6 bases and J by 5 bases, with 10 bases between them. Germline lookup yields CDR1 MNHEY and CDR2 SMNVEV (reference sequence). The CDR3 region has the DNA TGTGCCAGCAGCTCCCCTAGTACCGGGGAGCTGTTTTTT. Its protein product is CASSSPSTGELFF.

Many counts were recorded for this clone. The chain joins TRBV4-3 to TRBJ2-5; possibly TRBD2 for D (6 bases). CDR1 is LGHNA and CDR2 is YSLEER in the germline V gene. There are 13 residues in the CDR3. The V end was cut by 0 bases, the J end by 14 bases, with 16 bases between. The CDR3 loop is CASSQEERAPHYF. The CDR3 DNA is TGCGCCAGCAGCCAAGAGGAGCGGGCCCCTCATTACTTC.

This clone was observed many times. V is TRBV11-3 and J is TRBJ2-1; D is possibly TRBD2 (6 bases). The CDR3 totals 13 residues. CDR1 is SGHNT, CDR2 YENEEA, per germline. V was clipped by 3 bases and J by 10 bases, with 13 bases between them. Written as DNA, the CDR3 is TGTGCCAGCAGCTTTAATGAGGCGGGAGAGCAGTTCTTC. Translating it yields CASSFNEAGEQFF.

This clone was observed many times. V gene TRBV18 combines with J gene TRBJ1-1, with D maybe TRBD1 (6 bases). This CDR3 spans 16 amino acids. Trimming took off 0 bases at V and 3 bases at J, with 14 bases between the two ends. The germline gives CDR1 KGHSH, CDR2 LQKENI. In nucleotides, the CDR3 is TGTGCCAGCTCACCACCATTACAGGGTCGGTACACTGAAGCTTTCTTT. This gives the protein CASSPPLQGRYTEAFF.

There are a few counts of this clone. The chain carries TRBV4-1 and TRBJ2-5; 8 bases fit TRBD2. The J call may be in error: the DNA end matches TRBJ2-7 better. Per germline, CDR1 MGHRA and CDR2 YSYEKL. The CDR3 is made up of 19 amino acids. CDR3 sequence: CASSHRQGGISGAQTEQYF. DNA for the CDR3: TGCGCCAGCAGCCACCGACAAGGGGGGATTAGCGGGGCCCAGACCGAGCAGTACTTC.

The sample holds many counts of this clone. This chain links TRBV28 with TRBJ1-3, with D possibly matching TRBD1 (5 bases). Germline V gene lookup returns CDR1 MDHEN and CDR2 SYDVKM. Trimming left V 3 bases short and J 3 bases short, with 12 bases between. This CDR3 has 15 residues. CDR3 sequence reads: CASSFMLGGGNTIYF. The DNA for the CDR3 is TGTGCCAGCAGTTTTATGTTGGGGGGTGGAAACACCATATATTTT.